The sequence of this T cell receptor (beta chain) was determined in a study of glioma-infiltrating T cells after dendritic cell vaccination (TCRdb year 2016). About the study as a whole: A cohort of 15 glioblastoma patients from Phase I and II dendritic cell vaccination trials was included, of whom 9 were newly diagnosed and 6 had recurrent disease. Patients received three intradermal dendritic cell vaccine injections at biweekly intervals in the arm below the axilla. Survival after dendritic cell vaccination was correlated with TCR sequencing metrics such as TIL content and the overlap between tumor and blood repertoires. The vaccine consisted of monocyte-derived dendritic cells cultured less than eight days with IL-4 and GM-CSF, then pulsed overnight with autologous tumor lysate. Between about 2003 and 2012, patients were given autologous tumor lysate-pulsed dendritic cell vaccination. In glioblastoma patients vaccinated with dendritic cells, deep sequencing of TCR beta CDR3 regions served to measure the amount of tumor-infiltrating lymphocytes and to compare repertoires between tumor and blood. Results the study describes overall, beyond this receptor: Longer time to progression and overall survival after dendritic cell vaccination were predicted by higher estimated pretreatment TIL content. No direct relationship between TCR clonality and survival was found, suggesting a diverse polyclonal response may matter. The three-group TCR overlap response model was characterized as speculative, and prospective validation of the model was stated to be required. The cohort was small and heterogeneous, and full blood and tumor sets were available for few patients, with initial-recurrent tumor pairs available for even fewer patients.

Remarks on this clone: Its recognized antigen is unknown. No much larger clone exists at a distance of one base, and base qualities are not known.

Cut back by 0 bases and 0 bases, the V and J ends lie 7 bases apart. Based on the germline V gene, the CDR1 and CDR2 sequences are SGHRS and YFSETQ. Inclusive of the bounding cysteine and phenylalanine, the CDR3 is 15 residues long. Here the CDR3 DNA is all that survives: 45 bases in frame from base 1. The sample's time point label, in plain terms: after dendritic cell vaccination, including at tumor progression/relapse. To be selected, patients needed enough residual fresh-frozen tumor tissue and more than two years of available survival data. An isocitrate dehydrogenase mutation was not carried by any of the glioblastoma patients, although molecular status was otherwise variable. PBMC collection took place before vaccination, two weeks after the third vaccination, and at tumor progression if progression occurred. The Qiagen DNeasy Blood extraction Kit was used to extract genomic DNA. TCRB CDR3 regions were amplified from around 1.9 ug genomic DNA, or all available DNA if less, using the immunoSEQ assay. Multiplex PCR used 60 forward primers for TCR V beta segments and 13 reverse primers for J beta segments. To estimate reads per starting template, synthetic control templates were spiked into each sample at limiting dilution. The Illumina HiSeq System generated sequencing reads of 87 bp. The source study handled its data this way. To remove PCR and sequencing errors, closely related sequences were merged with a nearest neighbor algorithm. TCR overlap was defined as the percentage of unique tumor TCR beta sequences that were also found in the peripheral blood of the same patient. The immuneACCESS repertoire file appears here via TCRdb, limited to in-frame rearrangements. These files lack a portion of the clones; in checked studies, under half of the deficit traces to unresolved V genes, and the cause of the others is not known. V and J calls and clone size are those listed in that table; D and trimming were worked out from the DNA. The table for this sample lists more than 9,000 clones; more than 65% of them were counted only once. The top ten constitute about two fifths of the sample.

The starting material was blood, obtained after dendritic cell vaccination. This chain is built from TRBV5-1 and TRBJ1-3, with the D gene too uncertain to name. The TCR was taken from a human donor with glioblastoma. The CDR3 has the sequence CASSLGSSSGNTIYF. The nucleotides read TGCGCCAGCAGCTTGGGCAGTTCCTCTGGAAACACCATATATTTT.